What follows is one T cell receptor (beta chain) and its context. CDR3 size: 15 residues. Germline-derived CDR1 and CDR2 are SGDLS and YYNGEE. J was trimmed by 3 bases and V by 0 bases; bases with no gene match: 5. The data stem from a study of blood T cell repertoires in COVID-19. The study recruited people aged 18 to 89 years across approximately 25 US areas. Participants' reported clinical history set cohort assignment. Sequencing was performed with immunoSEQ multiplex PCR; in TCRdb, only in-frame clones are kept and a portion is missing. The sample has approximately 250,000 clones, about 88% seen once.

The sample was PBMCs or T cells enriched from blood (not recorded which). The receptor's source is a man younger than 40 with acute COVID-19. The chain couples TRBV9 to TRBJ2-5, with TRBD1 matching 7 bases. The DNA of the CDR3 is TGTGCCAGCAGCGTAGTTGGACAGGCAAAAGAGACCCAGTACTTC. This sequence encodes CASSVVGQAKETQYF.